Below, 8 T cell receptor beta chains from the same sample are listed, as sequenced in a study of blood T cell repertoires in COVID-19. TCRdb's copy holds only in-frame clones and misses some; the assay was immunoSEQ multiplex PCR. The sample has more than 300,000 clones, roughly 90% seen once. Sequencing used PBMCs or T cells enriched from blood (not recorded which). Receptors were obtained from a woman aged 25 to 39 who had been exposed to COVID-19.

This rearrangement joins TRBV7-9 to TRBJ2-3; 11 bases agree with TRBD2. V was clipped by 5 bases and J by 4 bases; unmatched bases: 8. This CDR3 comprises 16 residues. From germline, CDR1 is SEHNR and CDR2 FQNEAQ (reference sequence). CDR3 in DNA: TGTGCCAGCAGCCCGCGACTAGCGGGGAGAGCAGATACGCAGTATTTT. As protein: CASSPRLAGRADTQYF. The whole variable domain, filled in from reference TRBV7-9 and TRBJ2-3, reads DTGVSQNPRHKITKRGQNVTFRCDPISEHNRLYWYRQTLGQGPEFLTYFQNEAQLEKSRLLSDRFSAERPKGSFSTLEIQRTEQGDSAMYLCASSPRLAGRADTQYFGPGTRLTVL.

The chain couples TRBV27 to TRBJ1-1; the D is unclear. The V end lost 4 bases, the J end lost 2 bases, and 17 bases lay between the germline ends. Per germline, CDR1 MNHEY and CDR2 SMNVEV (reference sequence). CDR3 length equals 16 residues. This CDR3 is CASSSTAARDNTEAFF. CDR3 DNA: TGTGCCAGCAGTTCCACGGCGGCCCGCGATAACACTGAAGCTTTCTTT.

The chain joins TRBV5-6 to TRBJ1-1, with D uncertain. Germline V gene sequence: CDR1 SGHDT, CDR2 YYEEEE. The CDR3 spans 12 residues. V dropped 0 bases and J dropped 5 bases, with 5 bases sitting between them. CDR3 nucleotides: TGTGCCAGCAGCTTGGATCCAACTGAAGCTTTCTTT. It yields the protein CASSLDPTEAFF.

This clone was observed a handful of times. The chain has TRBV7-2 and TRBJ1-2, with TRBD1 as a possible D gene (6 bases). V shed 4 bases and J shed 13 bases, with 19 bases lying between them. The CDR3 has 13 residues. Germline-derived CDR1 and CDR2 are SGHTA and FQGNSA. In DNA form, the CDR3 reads TGTGCCAGCAGCTCCGACAGGCGATCGGGGTTCACCTTC. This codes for CASSSDRRSGFTF. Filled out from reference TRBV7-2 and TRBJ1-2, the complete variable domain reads GAGVSQSPSNKVTEKGKDVELRCDPISGHTALYWYRQSLGQGLEFLIYFQGNSAPDKSGLPSDRFSAERTGGSVSTLTIQRTQQEDSAVYLCASSSDRRSGFTFGSGTRLTVV.

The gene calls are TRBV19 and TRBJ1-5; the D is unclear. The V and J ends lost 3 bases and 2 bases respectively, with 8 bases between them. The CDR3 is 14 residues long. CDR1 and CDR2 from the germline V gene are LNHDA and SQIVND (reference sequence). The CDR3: CASSIESGNQPQHF. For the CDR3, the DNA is TGTGCCAGTAGTATTGAGTCTGGCAATCAGCCCCAGCATTTT.

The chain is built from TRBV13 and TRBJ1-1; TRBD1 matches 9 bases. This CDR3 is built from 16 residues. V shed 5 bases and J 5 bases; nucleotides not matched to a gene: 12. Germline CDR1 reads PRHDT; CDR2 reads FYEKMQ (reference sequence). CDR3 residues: CASSLRLQGAQTEAFF. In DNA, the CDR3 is TGTGCCAGCAGCCTACGATTACAGGGGGCGCAGACTGAAGCTTTCTTT.

The CDR3 here is CASSLVAGHGYTF. CDR3 in DNA: TGTGCCAGCAGTTTAGTGGCAGGGCATGGCTACACCTTC. The chain employs TRBV12-3 or TRBV12-4 and TRBJ1-2; possible D gene TRBD1, 5 bases. The CDR3 length is 13 residues. The V end lost 1 base, the J end lost 6 bases, and 9 bases lay between the germline ends.

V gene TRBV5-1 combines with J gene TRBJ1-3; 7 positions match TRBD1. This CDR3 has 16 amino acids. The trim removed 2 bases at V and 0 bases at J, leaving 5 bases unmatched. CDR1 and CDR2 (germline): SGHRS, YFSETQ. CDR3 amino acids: CASSFTGDSSGNTIYF. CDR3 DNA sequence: TGCGCCAGCAGCTTCACAGGGGATAGCTCTGGAAACACCATATATTTT. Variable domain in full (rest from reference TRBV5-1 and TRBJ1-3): KAGVTQTPRYLIKTRGQQVTLSCSPISGHRSVSWYQQTPGQGLQFLFEYFSETQRNKGNFPGRFSGRQFSNSRSEMNVSTLELGDSALYLCASSFTGDSSGNTIYFGEGSWLTVV.